Below, 24 T cell receptor beta chains from the same sample are listed, as sequenced in a study of monozygotic twins with inflammatory bowel disease. Each CDR3 protein gets one entry in TCRdb, which reprocessed the 5' RACE reads and gives no DNA. Its clone listing holds about 160,000 distinct CDR3 sequences. The sequenced sample was blood. Every receptor here comes from a human donor with ulcerative colitis or Crohn's disease, or a healthy co-twin of an affected twin (not recorded which).

This sequence joins TRBV5-1 and TRBJ2-3; no DNA is available, so the TRBD1 call from TCRdb remains unchecked. Germline V CDR1 and CDR2: SGHRS, YFSETQ. This CDR3 spans 18 amino acids. The CDR3 region is CASSLNGQDYGGTDTQYF.

This chain uses TRBV12-3 or TRBV12-4 with TRBJ1-1; TCRdb picks TRBD1, but there is no DNA to check that call. The CDR3 contains 15 residues. The CDR3 spells CASSITETGNTEAFF.

The genes are TRBV7-2 and TRBJ2-3; lacking DNA, the TRBD1 call made by TCRdb goes unchecked. Germline CDR1 is SGHTA and CDR2 is FQGNSA. The CDR3 extends over 15 amino acids. CDR3: CASSLGGRGADTQYF. The whole variable domain, filled in from reference TRBV7-2 and TRBJ2-3, reads GAGVSQSPSNKVTEKGKDVELRCDPISGHTALYWYRQSLGQGLEFLIYFQGNSAPDKSGLPSDRFSAERTGGSVSTLTIQRTQQEDSAVYLCASSLGGRGADTQYFGPGTRLTVL.

The J gene is TRBJ2-3, the V gene TRBV5-1; TCRdb designates TRBD2, a call that cannot be tested without DNA. CDR3 size: 18 residues. Per the germline V gene, CDR1 is SGHRS and CDR2 is YFSETQ. Here the CDR3 reads CASSLKRTSGTMTDTQYF.

The rearrangement uses TRBV20-1 and TRBJ2-7; TCRdb indicates TRBD1, and absent DNA this call remains unverified. The CDR3 contains 13 residues. Germline CDR1 reads DFQATT; CDR2 reads SNEGSKA (reference sequence). CDR3 protein: CSARDTGHYEQYF.

The chain is built from TRBV27 and TRBJ2-1; TCRdb picks TRBD1, but there is no DNA to check that call. CDR1 is MNHEY, CDR2 SMNVEV, per germline (reference sequence). The CDR3 is made up of 13 amino acids. CDR3 residues: CASSPTGFNEQFF.

The J gene is TRBJ2-3, the V gene TRBV9. CDR1 and CDR2 from the germline V gene are SGDLS and YYNGEE. CDR3 length: 12 amino acids. CDR3 sequence reads: CASSGSTDTQYF. The full variable domain, with the rest looked up from reference TRBV9 and TRBJ2-3, is DSGVTQTPKHLITATGQRVTLRCSPRSGDLSVYWYQQSLDQGLQFLIQYYNGEERAKGNILERFSAQQFPDLHSELNLSSLELGDSALYFCASSGSTDTQYFGPGTRLTVL.

The rearrangement uses TRBV11-2 and TRBJ2-1; TCRdb picks TRBD2, but there is no DNA to check that call. The germline V gene encodes CDR1 SGHAT and CDR2 FQNNGV. The length of the CDR3 is 16 residues. The chain's CDR3 is CASSRPAAGGNNEQFF.

The rearrangement joins TRBV20-1 to TRBJ1-2. The germline CDR1 and CDR2 sequences are DFQATT and SNEGSKA (reference sequence). This CDR3 is built from 13 residues. The CDR3 is CSASTDLNYGYTF.

This rearrangement joins TRBV7-9 to TRBJ1-6; as DNA is missing, the TRBD1 call by TCRdb cannot be tested. The germline CDR1 and CDR2 sequences are SEHNR and FQNEAQ (reference sequence). This CDR3 region has 14 residues. The CDR3: CASNPGRGDSPLHF.

The chain employs TRBV20-1 and TRBJ2-3; TCRdb reports TRBD1, a call that lacks DNA to check it against. CDR3 length equals 13 residues. CDR1 is DFQATT, CDR2 SNEGSKA, per germline (reference sequence). CDR3 sequence: CSASAGGQDTQYF.

The V gene is TRBV10-3, the J gene TRBJ1-2; the D call from TCRdb, TRBD1, cannot be confirmed without DNA. Germline V gene data show CDR1 as ENHRY and CDR2 as SYGVKD. The CDR3 contains 12 residues. This CDR3 is CAISPRDYGYTF.

The chain recombines TRBV19 with TRBJ1-1; without DNA, the TCRdb call of TRBD1 cannot be checked. This CDR3 contains 14 residues. Per the germline V gene, CDR1 is LNHDA and CDR2 is SQIVND (reference sequence). The CDR3 spells CASSLLGQGGEAFF.

CDR3 protein: CASSWDRLNTEAFF. The chain is built from TRBV5-6 and TRBJ1-1. CDR3 length: 14 amino acids. CDR1 and CDR2 (germline): SGHDT, YYEEEE.

The V call is TRBV4-2, the J call TRBJ2-2; TCRdb's D call of TRBD1 is untestable without DNA. CDR1 is LGHNA and CDR2 is YNFKEQ in the germline V gene. The CDR3 runs to 14 residues. The CDR3 sequence is CASSPREAHGELFF.

The chain joins TRBV27 to TRBJ2-1; TCRdb calls TRBD1, which cannot be checked without DNA. This CDR3 is 15 amino acids long. Germline CDR1 reads MNHEY; CDR2 reads SMNVEV (reference sequence). The CDR3 loop reads CASSIQGARNNEQFF.

This chain links TRBV12-3 or TRBV12-4 with TRBJ1-4; TCRdb reports TRBD1, a call that lacks DNA to check it against. This CDR3 contains 15 residues. The CDR3 sequence is CASSLRTGRNEKLFF.

This chain links TRBV5-1 with TRBJ1-1; TCRdb selects TRBD1, and the lack of DNA leaves this call unchecked. Germline CDR1 is SGHRS and CDR2 is YFSETQ. The CDR3 sequence is 13 residues long. CDR3: CASSLDRGSEAFF.

Here the CDR3 reads CASSWGQGLGKNIQYF. The rearrangement joins TRBV27 to TRBJ2-4; the D call of TRBD1 rests on TCRdb alone, since no DNA is present to check it. CDR3 length equals 16 residues. Germline V gene lookup returns CDR1 MNHEY and CDR2 SMNVEV (reference sequence).

The V gene is TRBV5-1, the J gene TRBJ1-1. Germline V gives CDR1 SGHRS, CDR2 YFSETQ. CDR3 length: 17 amino acids. This CDR3 reads CASSPARPTAMNTEAFF.

This chain links TRBV4-1 with TRBJ1-1; TCRdb indicates TRBD1, and absent DNA this call remains unverified. The germline gives CDR1 MGHRA, CDR2 YSYEKL. This CDR3 has 16 residues. The CDR3 is CASSQAQGDPYTEAFF.

The chain employs TRBV27 and TRBJ1-5; TCRdb indicates TRBD1, and absent DNA this call remains unverified. This CDR3 is built from 14 residues. Germline assignment: CDR1 MNHEY and CDR2 SMNVEV (reference sequence). This CDR3 is CASSLRQGPQPQHF.

J is TRBJ1-1 and V is TRBV6-4; TCRdb's assignment of TRBD1 cannot be checked, as there is no DNA. The CDR3 is made up of 14 amino acids. Germline V gene sequence: CDR1 MRHNA, CDR2 SNTAGT. CDR3 loop: CASRYRDSHTEAFF.

The CDR3 region is CASSLSQRTDTQYF. The chain is built from TRBV5-1 and TRBJ2-3. CDR1 SGHRS and CDR2 YFSETQ come from the germline V gene. This CDR3 has 14 amino acids.